A selection of T cell receptor beta chains follows, all from one sample in a study of T cell repertoires and Cas9 in healthy adults. Here immunoSEQ multiplex PCR was the method, and the copy in TCRdb shows in-frame clones only, minus some. Counted here are 13,000 to 15,000 clones, roughly 87% occurring once; the ten biggest clones make up 1.5%. The sequenced material came from Tregs (CD4+, CD25+, CD127-, CD137-, CD154-) from PBMCs; culture status not recorded. These receptors all stem from a human donor in good health. Both conserved end residues are part of each CDR3.

length: 13; V: TRBV6-4; J: TRBJ2-3; CDR3: CASSDSSVGRQYF
length: 12; V: TRBV18; J: TRBJ1-5; CDR3: CASSPTNQPQHF
length: 12; V: TRBV29-1; J: TRBJ1-1; CDR3: CSVLTVGTEAFF
length: 17; V: TRBV28; J: TRBJ2-1; CDR3: CASSLDRVQSSYNEQFF
length: 20; V: TRBV30; J: TRBJ2-3; CDR3: CAWSGGTRIWGDRGTDTQYF
length: 13; V: TRBV5-1; J: TRBJ2-5; CDR3: CASSLGGRETQYF
length: 11; V: TRBV20-1; J: TRBJ2-1; CDR3: CSANTYNEQFF
length: 12; V: TRBV9; J: TRBJ2-1; CDR3: CASSSLANEQFF
length: 14; V: TRBV6-5; J: TRBJ2-1; CDR3: CASWLGLPYNEQFF
length: 15; V: TRBV4-2; J: TRBJ2-1; CDR3: CASSRTALTNNEQFF
length: 11; V: TRBV30; J: TRBJ2-7; CDR3: CAWRNRYEQYF
length: 15; V: TRBV7-2; J: TRBJ2-5; CDR3: CASSLNTGGVETQYF
length: 18; V: TRBV28; J: TRBJ1-5; CDR3: CASSHELSKGGARQPQHF
length: 17; V: TRBV7-9; J: TRBJ2-1; CDR3: CASSRRGLAGSYNEQFF
length: 15; V: TRBV7-9; J: TRBJ2-3; CDR3: CASSFTSSNTDTQYF
length: 13; V: TRBV6-5; J: TRBJ2-5; CDR3: CASSYGPTQTQYF
length: 14; V: TRBV10-3; J: TRBJ1-2; CDR3: CAISESNGGGGYTF
length: 13; V: TRBV28; J: TRBJ1-2; CDR3: CASKLGVNYGYTF
length: 16; V: TRBV6-1; J: TRBJ2-5; CDR3: CASSDTLAGFQETQYF
length: 18; V: TRBV18; J: TRBJ2-5; CDR3: CASSPPGFRDRGLETQYF
length: 14; V: TRBV28; J: TRBJ1-1; CDR3: CASSLTGGPAEAFF
length: 16; V: TRBV7-8; J: TRBJ1-5; CDR3: CASSLTLGGLGQPQHF
length: 14; V: TRBV12-5; J: TRBJ2-1; CDR3: CASGFRGLSGEQFF
length: 13; V: TRBV15; J: TRBJ1-4; CDR3: CATRRGFNEKLFF
length: 12; V: TRBV19; J: TRBJ1-1; CDR3: CASSILAMSHFF
length: 15; V: TRBV7-2; J: TRBJ1-5; CDR3: CASSLVGYDNQPQHF
length: 13; V: TRBV5-6; J: TRBJ1-1; CDR3: CASSLPGGTEAFF
length: 16; V: TRBV6-6; J: TRBJ1-6; CDR3: CASSYWGQGGNKPLHF
length: 19; V: TRBV7-9; J: TRBJ2-1; CDR3: CASSPRLAGPPSSYNEQFF
length: 13; V: TRBV6-6; J: TRBJ1-1; CDR3: CASSPPPDTEAFF
length: 15; V: TRBV5-4; J: TRBJ1-2; CDR3: CASSPMGGTNYGYTF
length: 18; V: TRBV5-1; J: TRBJ2-6; CDR3: CASSTPRGQASGANVLTF
length: 17; V: TRBV29-1; J: TRBJ1-1; CDR3: CSVVGGRWGLRNTEAFF
length: 12; V: TRBV6-5; J: TRBJ1-5; CDR3: CASTRYGQPQHF
length: 17; V: TRBV7-6; J: TRBJ2-4; CDR3: CASSLAPADRSQNIQYF
length: 14; V: TRBV19; J: TRBJ2-7; CDR3: CASSMGGVEYEQYF
length: 15; V: TRBV7-3; J: TRBJ1-3; CDR3: CASSPAGAVGNTIYF
length: 12; V: TRBV5-1; J: TRBJ2-1; CDR3: CASSLGSSKQFF